This T cell receptor (beta chain) was captured in a study of shared clonotypes between healthy human individuals. V lost 0 bases, J lost 7 bases, and 9 bases lay in between. Germline CDR1 reads PRHDT; CDR2 reads FYEKMQ (reference sequence). The CDR3 covers 13 residues. This table comes from immunoSEQ multiplex PCR, and its TCRdb copy is limited to in-frame clones, with some not included. The top ten clones hold over 10% of a sample with 400,000 to 500,000 clones, around 78% of them seen once. Each of the donors was a healthy adult who was HIV-negative and had not had a recent acute infection or vaccination. Genomic DNA for unsorted samples was obtained from 70 million to 100 million PBMCs. This clone was detected a few times. Other DNA variants within this sample encode the same CDR3.

The rearrangement links TRBV13 to TRBJ1-1; no clear D. Input material: PBMCs. The receptor was isolated from a middle-aged woman in good health. Some clones in this sample may be carry-over from other donors' samples. For the CDR3, the DNA is TGTGCCAGCAGCTTAGGGGAGCGCCTTGAAGCTTTCTTT. Amino acid sequence: CASSLGERLEAFF.